These T cell receptor beta chains were read from a single sample in a study of T cell repertoires in cytomegalovirus infection. A single record per CDR3 protein comes from TCRdb applying MiXCR to the reads. The sample has about 400,000 distinct CDR3 sequences; nearly 35% are singletons. These receptors are not linked to any known antigen. The source material was cultured PBMCs, sampled from culture after CMV antigen stimulation. The origin of the receptors is a human donor in good health (CMV status not recorded). Some clones in this sample may be carry-over from other donors' samples. Both conserved end residues are part of each CDR3. The order of the fields is J gene, D gene, clone size, V gene, CDR3 protein, CDR3 DNA. D genes are given only for firm matches. The size of a clone is reported for some rows only, either as once, few or many, or as a class for expanded clones.

>TRBJ2-2|-|-|TRBV13
CASSFERVAGELFF
TGTGCCAGCAGCTTTGAACGGGTCGCCGGGGAGCTGTTTTTT
>TRBJ2-7|-|-|TRBV18
CASSPAGDPAYEQYF
TGTGCCAGCTCACCGGCCGGGGACCCAGCCTACGAGCAGTACTTC
>TRBJ1-2|TRBD1|many|TRBV7-2
CASSLEARTGNYGYTF
TGTGCCAGCAGCTTAGAAGCGCGGACAGGGAACTATGGCTACACCTTC
>TRBJ1-1|-|-|TRBV7-9
CASSGNRVTEAFF
TGTGCCAGCAGCGGAAACAGGGTTACAGAAGCTTTCTTT
>TRBJ2-1|TRBD2|-|TRBV29-1
CSGILAGVSNEQFF
TGCAGCGGAATACTAGCGGGAGTTTCCAATGAGCAGTTCTTC
>TRBJ1-1|-|-|TRBV5-1
CASSFSGQTTEAFF
TGCGCCAGCAGCTTTTCTGGGCAGACAACTGAAGCTTTCTTT
>TRBJ2-7|TRBD1|-|TRBV6-1
CASIRDRGLYEQYF
TGTGCCAGCATCCGGGACAGGGGTTTGTACGAGCAGTACTTC
>TRBJ2-3|-|-|TRBV5-1
CASSLMAPGYTQYF
TGCGCCAGCAGCTTGATGGCCCCGGGGTATACGCAGTATTTT
>TRBJ1-1|TRBD1|many|TRBV7-8
CATQGEDTEAFF
TGTGCCACCCAGGGGGAGGACACTGAAGCTTTCTTT
>TRBJ2-1|-|few|TRBV27
CASSLSFKRTIEQFF
TGTGCCAGCAGTTTATCGTTTAAGCGGACCATTGAGCAGTTCTTC
>TRBJ1-1|-|-|TRBV7-8
CASSQPVLADLNTEAFF
TGTGCCAGCAGCCAGCCCGTTCTCGCCGACTTGAACACTGAAGCTTTCTTT
>TRBJ1-6|TRBD1|-|TRBV29-1
CSAGTGGGSPLHF
TGCAGCGCCGGGACAGGGGGCGGTTCACCCCTCCACTTT
>TRBJ2-3|TRBD1|-|TRBV27
CASSLHPRQGRETDTQYF
TGTGCCAGCAGTCTCCACCCCCGACAGGGGAGAGAGACAGATACGCAGTATTTT
>TRBJ2-1|-|-|TRBV7-6
CASSLGVFNEQFF
TGTGCCAGCAGCTTAGGGGTCTTCAATGAGCAGTTCTTC
>TRBJ2-1|-|-|TRBV11-1
CASSFDGYIGEQFF
TGTGCCAGCAGCTTCGACGGCTATATCGGTGAGCAGTTCTTC
>TRBJ1-1|-|-|TRBV12-3/TRBV12-4
CASSLGGMAEAFF
TGTGCCAGCAGTTTAGGGGGTATGGCTGAAGCTTTCTTT
>TRBJ2-2|TRBD2|few|TRBV7-9
CASSTLAGFETGELFF
TGTGCCAGCAGCACTTTAGCGGGGTTTGAGACCGGGGAGCTGTTTTTT
>TRBJ2-1|-|few|TRBV7-2
CASSFSVGVVSNEQFF
TGTGCCAGCAGCTTTTCCGTCGGGGTGGTGAGCAATGAGCAGTTCTTC
>TRBJ1-2|-|once|TRBV28
CASSSRQVRQKGYTF
TGTGCCAGCAGTAGTAGACAGGTTCGGCAAAAGGGCTACACCTTC
>TRBJ1-2|-|few|TRBV7-2
CASSPRRAGYGYTF
TGTGCCAGCAGCCCCCGCCGGGCGGGATATGGCTACACCTTC
>TRBJ1-5|-|few|TRBV24-1
CATSFGDQPQHF
TGTGCCACCAGTTTTGGGGATCAGCCCCAGCATTTT
>TRBJ1-1|-|-|TRBV5-1
CASSPGSTAEAFF
TGCGCCAGCAGCCCCGGAAGTACGGCTGAAGCTTTCTTT
>TRBJ1-5|TRBD1|-|TRBV7-2
CASSSGQGNSQPQHF
TGTGCCAGCAGCTCGGGACAGGGAAACAGTCAGCCCCAGCATTTT
>TRBJ1-3|-|few|TRBV20-1
CSVGRGTGNTIYF
TGCAGCGTCGGGCGGGGTACTGGAAACACCATATATTTT
>TRBJ1-2|TRBD1|few|TRBV28
CASSLDRGDGYTF
TGTGCCAGCAGTTTAGACAGGGGTGATGGCTACACCTTC
>TRBJ1-2|-|-|TRBV6-2/TRBV6-3
CASRYGQNYGYTF
TGTGCCAGCAGGTACGGACAGAACTATGGCTACACCTTC
>TRBJ2-1|-|-|TRBV12-3/TRBV12-4
CASSSYRAFPNEQFF
TGTGCCAGCAGTTCTTACCGGGCCTTCCCCAATGAGCAGTTCTTC
>TRBJ2-1|-|-|TRBV12-3/TRBV12-4
CASSLPDAYNEQFF
TGTGCCAGCAGTTTGCCTGATGCATACAATGAGCAGTTCTTC
>TRBJ2-7|-|-|TRBV4-1
CASSQEGARSSYEQYF
TGCGCCAGCAGCCAAGAGGGAGCGCGTAGCTCCTACGAGCAGTACTTC
>TRBJ2-1|TRBD2|-|TRBV9
CASSSTSGSDEQFF
TGTGCCAGCAGTTCTACTAGCGGGAGCGATGAGCAGTTCTTC
>TRBJ1-2|-|-|TRBV7-6
CASGLMGYGYTF
TGTGCCAGCGGTTTGATGGGGTATGGCTACACCTTC
>TRBJ1-6|-|few|TRBV7-9
CASSPEGSYNSPLHF
TGTGCCAGCAGCCCTGAAGGTTCCTATAATTCACCCCTCCACTTT
>TRBJ2-7|-|-|TRBV20-1
CSASKSGAYEQYF
TGCAGTGCTAGTAAGTCAGGGGCCTACGAGCAGTACTTC
>TRBJ2-1|TRBD2|-|TRBV19
CASSIDQAGVEQFF
TGTGCCAGTAGTATAGATCAGGCGGGGGTTGAGCAGTTCTTC
>TRBJ2-1|-|-|TRBV12-3/TRBV12-4
CASSYIQENEQFF
TGTGCCAGCAGTTATATCCAGGAAAACGAGCAGTTCTTC
>TRBJ2-1|-|-|TRBV4-3
CASSPAAGVFNEQFF
TGCGCCAGCAGCCCCGCGGCAGGGGTCTTCAATGAGCAGTTCTTC
>TRBJ2-3|TRBD1|few|TRBV7-2
CASSFTTGTGLTDTQYF
TGTGCCAGCAGCTTCACCACGGGGACAGGGCTCACAGATACGCAGTATTTT
>TRBJ1-5|-|few|TRBV20-1
CSARDRGGVGNQPQHF
TGCAGTGCTAGAGATCGGGGAGGGGTCGGCAATCAGCCCCAGCATTTT
>TRBJ2-1|TRBD2|-|TRBV9
CASSGSGRATEQFF
TGTGCCAGCAGCGGTAGCGGGAGGGCCACTGAGCAGTTCTTC
>TRBJ2-7|-|-|TRBV7-2
CASSLEVGREQYF
TGTGCCAGCAGCTTAGAAGTAGGCAGGGAGCAGTACTTC
>TRBJ2-3|-|-|TRBV9
CASSVVSTPRTDTQYF
TGTGCCAGCAGCGTAGTATCGACTCCCCGCACAGATACGCAGTATTTT
>TRBJ2-5|-|-|TRBV28
CASIPGLKGRQAETQYF
TGTGCCAGCATCCCCGGTTTGAAGGGGCGCCAAGCGGAGACCCAGTACTTC
>TRBJ2-1|-|-|TRBV7-2
CASSSPGGQISEQFF
TGTGCCAGCAGCTCGCCGGGCGGGCAGATTAGTGAGCAGTTCTTC
>TRBJ2-1|TRBD1|-|TRBV28
CASVRDRAYNEQFF
TGTGCCAGCGTCCGGGACAGGGCCTACAATGAGCAGTTCTTC
>TRBJ2-1|TRBD2|few|TRBV6-6
CASRLAGRVVTDNEQFF
TGTGCCAGCAGACTAGCGGGAAGGGTAGTGACGGACAATGAGCAGTTCTTC
>TRBJ1-2|-|-|TRBV7-9
CASSLGGVRSYGYTF
TGTGCCAGCAGCTTAGGAGGAGTCCGTAGTTATGGCTACACCTTC
>TRBJ2-1|-|few|TRBV6-4
CASSTGAWDEQFF
TGTGCCAGCAGTACGGGAGCCTGGGATGAGCAGTTCTTC
>TRBJ2-3|TRBD2|few|TRBV7-2
CASSNHGTSGVGRDTQYF
TGTGCCAGCAGCAATCATGGGACTAGCGGGGTAGGGAGAGATACGCAGTATTTT
>TRBJ2-3|-|many|TRBV7-6
CASSLWLADTQYF
TGTGCCAGCAGCCTATGGCTAGCAGATACGCAGTATTTT
>TRBJ2-1|TRBD2|few|TRBV7-3
CASSPWTSGVGGGNEQFF
TGTGCCAGCAGCCCATGGACTAGCGGGGTTGGGGGGGGCAATGAGCAGTTCTTC
>TRBJ1-5|-|few|TRBV7-2
CASSSTHYQPQHF
TGTGCCAGCAGCTCCACACACTACCAGCCCCAGCATTTT
>TRBJ2-1|TRBD1|-|TRBV11-2
CASSTQTGGNEQFF
TGTGCCAGCAGCACACAGACAGGGGGCAATGAGCAGTTCTTC
>TRBJ2-5|TRBD1|-|TRBV12-3/TRBV12-4
CASRKGQGEETQYF
TGTGCCAGCAGGAAGGGACAGGGGGAGGAGACCCAGTACTTC
>TRBJ2-3|-|-|TRBV20-1
CSARRGPDTQYF
TGCAGTGCCCGCAGGGGTCCAGATACGCAGTATTTT
>TRBJ1-4|-|few|TRBV28
CASKQGNEKLFF
TGTGCCAGCAAGCAAGGGAATGAAAAACTGTTTTTT
>TRBJ1-2|-|-|TRBV3-1
CASSLQGGQAGGYTF
TGTGCCAGCAGCCTGCAAGGCGGGCAAGCAGGCGGCTACACCTTC
>TRBJ2-1|-|-|TRBV19
CASSIVGGTLWDEQFF
TGTGCCAGTAGTATAGTAGGGGGAACGTTATGGGATGAGCAGTTCTTC
>TRBJ2-1|TRBD1|few|TRBV30
CAWSLGQVEQFF
TGTGCCTGGAGTCTAGGACAGGTTGAGCAGTTCTTC
>TRBJ2-1|-|-|TRBV6-2/TRBV6-3
CASSEPTGQFF
TGTGCCAGCAGTGAACCGACAGGGCAGTTCTTC